This T cell receptor (beta chain) was sequenced in a study of T cell clones after liver transplantation (dated by TCRdb to about 2019). For context, the study as a whole: The samples were obtained from ITN030ST, a randomized trial that attempted immunosuppression withdrawal within 2 years after liver transplantation. After a pre-transplant mixed lymphocyte reaction, TCRbeta sequencing was used to pinpoint donor-reactive T cell clones, which were subsequently tracked in post-transplant blood. As an antigen-independent comparator for the donor-reactive sequences, third party-reactive TCRbeta sequences from pre-transplant MLRs were identified as well. Three of the eight recipients were HCV-positive; the others were transplanted for non-autoimmune, non-viral indications. No induction therapy was given to the subjects, and standard immunosuppression was administered until randomization at 12-24 months post-transplant. Tolerance meant complete immunosuppression withdrawal for at least one year without liver enzymes rising beyond twice the upper limit of normal. Blood samples were collected pre-transplant, pre-randomization before withdrawal, and post-randomization after either full withdrawal or failed withdrawal. A cohort of 8 liver transplant recipients was studied, of whom 3 were classified as tolerant and 5 as non-tolerant. The research as a whole found: Because allograft tissue specimens were not available, migration of donor-reactive T cells into the graft, rather than deletion, may have occurred. Low numbers of available donor cells limited the measurable donor-reactive repertoire in a couple of subjects. Circulating donor-reactive CD4 TCRbeta sequences fell significantly post-transplant in most of the 8 subjects, irrespective of tolerance or HCV status. When repertoire turnover was taken into account, detection of donor-reactive sequences was significantly reduced in 7 of 8 subjects for CD4 and in 8 of 8 subjects for CD8. Because of small, heterogeneous patient numbers and non-standardized post-transplant time points, the conclusions were only preliminary. The decline in donor-reactive sequences exceeded the decline in third party-reactive sequences, suggesting partial antigen-specific deletion that was unrelated to withdrawal success.

Thawed unstimulated PBMCs were stained for CD3, CD4 and CD8 and FACS-sorted into CD3+CD4+ and CD3+CD8+ populations. Randomization to immunosuppression withdrawal applied to every one of the 8 studied subjects. The Qiagen DNeasy Blood and Tissue Kit was used to isolate genomic DNA. The CDR3 runs 14 amino acids, cysteine and phenylalanine included. The kept DNA is CDR3 alone, 42 bases in frame from the first base. At the junction V is shortened by 0 bases and J by 6 bases, with 11 bases in between. Per the germline V gene (reference sequence), LNHNV is the CDR1 and YYDKDF is the CDR2. Frozen genomic DNA underwent high-throughput TCRbeta CDR3 sequencing by immunoSEQ, including PCR amplification, mapping, bias correction and internal controls. Per the source publication's procedure: Only productive rearrangements were retained, with each unique TCRbeta sequence defined by its CDR3 nucleotide sequence together with its V and J gene. Donor-reactive sequences required at least 5-fold expansion in CFSE-low cells versus unstimulated pre-transplant cells and at least 0.01% frequency. Per-subject minimum frequency thresholds, based on the lowest-template unstimulated sample, ensured at least 90% detection power. Jensen-Shannon divergence between the top 1000 TCRbeta sequences after and before transplant was used to measure repertoire turnover. Changes in detection of donor-reactive sequences were assessed with two-sided Fisher's exact tests. Imported from immuneACCESS, the table was reduced by TCRdb to in-frame sequences with V and J called. These copies leave out some clones; in studies compared against another copy, an unresolved V gene accounts for under half, and the cause of the remainder is not known. V and J calls and clone size are those listed in that table; D and trimming were worked out from the DNA. For this sample the table gives 45,000 to 60,000 clones, of which about two thirds were detected only once. Of the sample, approximately 2.8% is held by the ten largest clones.

Concerning this clone: Its antigen specificity is not known. No qualities accompany the bases; no much larger clone lies one base away.

The specimen was CD4+ T cells from blood, collected at the approximately 15-month timepoint. Here the chain combines TRBV15 and TRBJ1-1, with a weak D call of TRBD1 (6 bases match). The sequence derives from a human patient who received a liver transplant. After a transplant, certain T cells may trace back to the graft donor. The CDR3 region: CATSREIQGAEAFF. In nucleotides, the sequence is TGTGCCACCAGCAGAGAAATACAGGGCGCTGAAGCTTTCTTT.